This T cell receptor (beta chain) was retrieved from a study of blood T cell repertoires in COVID-19. The wider study: Whether acute or convalescent, the COVID-19 samples came from the United States, Italy and Spain. In each case, the material was cDNA or gDNA derived from T cells, B-cell-depleted T cells, or PBMCs.

CDR1 is SGHVS, CDR2 FNYEAQ, per germline. With V trimmed by 1 base and J by 7 bases, 10 bases remained unmatched. The CDR3 contains 17 residues. In the source study's methods: Amplifying reference gene primers gave estimates of nucleated cell counts. The repertoire was sequenced with immunoSEQ multiplex PCR; TCRdb's copy has only in-frame clones and lacks some. V and J calls and clone size are given by that table; D and trimming were obtained from the DNA. The table lists more than 100,000 clones, over 70% of them singletons. The sequencing input was peripheral blood. The chain recombines TRBV7-6 with TRBJ1-6; 7 bases are a match to TRBD1. The TCR originated in a man aged 70-80 years with acute or convalescent COVID-19. CDR3 region: CASSLEGALFSNSPLHF. CDR3 nucleotides: TGTGCCAGCAGCTTAGAGGGGGCCCTTTTTTCGAATTCACCCCTCCACTTT.